A selection of T cell receptor beta chains follows, all from one sample in a study of shared clonotypes between healthy human individuals. Clones were sequenced by immunoSEQ multiplex PCR, and TCRdb holds only the in-frame ones, with some missing. Among 1.6 million or so clones listed, approximately 98.5% were seen once. The sequenced material came from naive CD4+ T cells sorted from blood. The receptors stem from a man aged 25-40 years in good health. Both conserved end residues are part of each CDR3. A D gene is named only where the DNA matches it firmly. Size tells how often a clone was seen (once, few, many) or the class of an expanded clone, and some rows leave it out.

V	D	J	size	CDR3	DNA
TRBV6-5	NA	TRBJ2-3	NA	CASSYGDLTDTQYF	TGTGCCAGCAGTTACGGGGACCTCACAGATACGCAGTATTTT
TRBV29-1	TRBD1	TRBJ1-1	NA	CSVTTGGGPEAFF	TGCAGCGTTACGACAGGGGGAGGGCCTGAAGCTTTCTTT
TRBV7-2	TRBD1	TRBJ1-2	once	CASSLSGQFYGYTF	TGTGCCAGCAGCTTGTCGGGACAGTTCTATGGCTACACCTTC
TRBV18	TRBD2	TRBJ2-3	NA	CASSRRTSGQYDTQYF	TGTGCCAGCTCAAGAAGGACTAGCGGGCAATACGATACGCAGTATTTT
TRBV6-4	NA	TRBJ2-7	NA	CASSVGSLHVSEQYF	TGTGCCAGCAGTGTGGGCAGCCTCCATGTCTCCGAGCAGTACTTC
TRBV18	NA	TRBJ1-1	NA	CASSPGGFNTEAFF	TGTGCCAGCTCACCGGGGGGTTTTAACACTGAAGCTTTCTTT
TRBV28	TRBD1	TRBJ2-1	NA	CATGRDSLNEQFF	TGTGCCACCGGCCGGGACAGCCTCAATGAGCAGTTCTTC
TRBV18	TRBD2	TRBJ2-7	NA	CASSLSRGGGRTYEQYF	TGTGCCAGCTCACTCTCTCGGGGGGGCGGTAGGACCTACGAGCAGTACTTC
TRBV6-1	NA	TRBJ2-7	NA	CASSKTGTSTYEQYF	TGTGCCAGCAGTAAAACCGGGACTTCCACCTACGAGCAGTACTTC
TRBV1	NA	TRBJ1-4	NA	CTSSQAAGVEEKLFF	TGCACCAGCAGCCAAGCGGCGGGAGTGGAAGAAAAACTGTTTTTT
TRBV19	TRBD1	TRBJ1-5	once	CASSVGQGNNQPQHF	TGTGCCAGTAGTGTGGGACAGGGTAACAATCAGCCCCAGCATTTT
TRBV6-1	TRBD2	TRBJ2-1	NA	CASSPSGRSEQFF	TGTGCCAGCAGTCCCAGCGGGAGAAGTGAGCAGTTCTTC
TRBV4-3	TRBD2	TRBJ2-7	NA	CASSQDALKLAGAPPHEQYF	TGCGCCAGCAGCCAAGATGCTTTAAAGCTAGCGGGGGCCCCCCCCCACGAGCAGTACTTC
TRBV29-1	NA	TRBJ1-1	NA	CSVDKTGGNTEAFF	TGCAGCGTTGATAAGACAGGCGGGAACACTGAAGCTTTCTTT
TRBV27	TRBD2	TRBJ2-6	NA	CASSLEGLAAAGANVLTF	TGTGCCAGCAGTTTAGAAGGACTAGCGGCCGCCGGGGCCAACGTCCTGACTTTC
TRBV18	TRBD2	TRBJ2-1	NA	CASSPPPLAAEQFF	TGTGCCAGCTCACCACCCCCACTAGCGGCTGAGCAGTTCTTC
TRBV11-3	NA	TRBJ2-3	NA	CASSFPSTDTQYF	TGTGCCAGCAGCTTTCCTAGCACAGATACGCAGTATTTT
TRBV19	NA	TRBJ2-5	NA	CASSITQGVETQYF	TGTGCCAGTAGTATTACACAGGGTGTGGAGACCCAGTACTTC
TRBV28	NA	TRBJ1-5	NA	CASGGEGRSDNQPQHF	TGTGCCAGCGGCGGGGAAGGACGCTCTGACAATCAGCCCCAGCATTTT
TRBV28	NA	TRBJ2-7	NA	CASSFPPHSYEQYF	TGTGCCAGCAGTTTCCCCCCCCACTCCTACGAGCAGTACTTC
TRBV30	NA	TRBJ2-3	NA	CAWRKTGAADTQYF	TGTGCCTGGAGAAAAACGGGAGCCGCAGATACGCAGTATTTT
TRBV6-6	TRBD2	TRBJ2-1	once	CASTKLAGGPTNEQFF	TGTGCCAGCACCAAACTAGCGGGAGGGCCTACCAATGAGCAGTTCTTC
TRBV6-5	TRBD1	TRBJ2-1	NA	CASSPDRGRYNEQFF	TGTGCCAGCAGTCCGGACAGGGGCCGATACAATGAGCAGTTCTTC
TRBV12-2	NA	TRBJ1-5	NA	CASRLRNSNQPQHF	TGTGCAAGTCGCTTGCGGAATAGCAATCAGCCCCAGCATTTT
TRBV12-2	NA	TRBJ2-1	NA	CAIMDRGGNEQFF	TGTGCAATCATGGACAGGGGTGGCAATGAGCAGTTCTTC
TRBV28	NA	TRBJ1-3	NA	CASSLVPSSGNTIYF	TGTGCCAGCAGTTTAGTCCCGTCCTCTGGAAACACCATATATTTT
TRBV5-1	NA	TRBJ2-7	NA	CASSLVSGTYEQYF	TGCGCCAGCAGCTTGGTGTCAGGGACTTACGAGCAGTACTTC
TRBV11-2	NA	TRBJ2-3	NA	CASSFGRRSTDTQYF	TGTGCCAGCAGCTTCGGACGCCGAAGCACAGATACGCAGTATTTT
TRBV29-1	TRBD2	TRBJ2-2	NA	CSVGRGVSTGELFF	TGCAGCGTTGGTCGGGGGGTGAGCACCGGGGAGCTGTTTTTT
TRBV5-1	NA	TRBJ2-3	NA	CASSFFPGATDTQYF	TGCGCCAGCAGCTTCTTCCCGGGGGCAACAGATACGCAGTATTTT
TRBV18	NA	TRBJ1-2	NA	CASSPGAQNGYTF	TGTGCCAGCTCACCAGGGGCCCAGAATGGCTACACCTTC
TRBV2	TRBD1	TRBJ2-7	NA	CASKWDSPYEQYF	TGTGCCAGCAAGTGGGACAGCCCTTACGAGCAGTACTTC
TRBV18	TRBD2	TRBJ2-2	NA	CASSPKGLETGELFF	TGTGCCAGCTCACCAAAGGGACTAGAGACCGGGGAGCTGTTTTTT
TRBV9	TRBD1	TRBJ1-4	NA	CASSLRDRGPNEKLFF	TGTGCCAGCAGCCTAAGGGACAGGGGGCCTAATGAAAAACTGTTTTTT
TRBV23-1	NA	TRBJ1-2	NA	CASSQSGVSGYTF	TGCGCCAGCAGTCAATCTGGTGTCAGTGGCTACACCTTC
TRBV11-2	NA	TRBJ2-7	NA	CASSLLRQGYEQYF	TGTGCCAGCAGCTTATTGAGGCAGGGCTACGAGCAGTACTTC
TRBV27	NA	TRBJ2-2	NA	CASTSSWTVANTGELFF	TGTGCCAGCACCTCTTCCTGGACAGTCGCGAACACCGGGGAGCTGTTTTTT
TRBV9	TRBD1	TRBJ2-3	NA	CASSVGRGPDTQYF	TGTGCCAGCAGCGTAGGCAGGGGGCCAGATACGCAGTATTTT
TRBV6-5	TRBD1	TRBJ1-3	NA	CASKVTGTSGNTIYF	TGTGCCAGCAAAGTGACAGGGACCTCTGGAAACACCATATATTTT
TRBV5-5	NA	TRBJ2-7	NA	CASSLDPGSYEQYF	TGTGCCAGCAGCTTGGATCCGGGTTCCTACGAGCAGTACTTC
TRBV7-9	NA	TRBJ2-5	NA	CASSLGVNQETQYF	TGTGCCAGCAGCTTAGGAGTCAATCAAGAGACCCAGTACTTC
TRBV6-1	NA	TRBJ1-3	NA	CASKTTSSGNTIYF	TGTGCCAGCAAAACGACCTCCTCTGGAAACACCATATATTTT
TRBV6-5	NA	TRBJ1-1	NA	CASSYFGGPNTEAFF	TGTGCCAGCAGTTATTTCGGAGGTCCGAACACTGAAGCTTTCTTT
TRBV5-6	NA	TRBJ2-7	NA	CASSLAASYEQYF	TGTGCCAGCAGCTTGGCGGCGTCCTACGAGCAGTACTTC
TRBV7-9	NA	TRBJ1-1	NA	CASSLDGQTEAFF	TGTGCCAGCAGCTTAGACGGACAGACTGAAGCTTTCTTT
TRBV29-1	NA	TRBJ2-3	NA	CSVCSLGTDTQYF	TGCAGCGTTTGCTCCCTCGGCACAGATACGCAGTATTTT
TRBV7-2	NA	TRBJ2-2	NA	CASSRTFRAANTGELFF	TGTGCCAGCAGCCGTACATTCAGGGCGGCGAACACCGGGGAGCTGTTTTTT
TRBV29-1	NA	TRBJ1-5	NA	CSVEIRENQPQHF	TGCAGCGTTGAGATCAGAGAGAATCAGCCCCAGCATTTT
TRBV6-5	TRBD1	TRBJ2-1	NA	CASRRGQGPYNEQFF	TGTGCCAGCAGACGGGGACAGGGACCCTACAATGAGCAGTTCTTC
TRBV9	NA	TRBJ1-2	NA	CASSVNPSHGYTF	TGTGCCAGCAGCGTCAACCCCAGTCATGGCTACACCTTC
TRBV5-6	NA	TRBJ1-5	NA	CASSLASGQPQHF	TGTGCCAGCAGCTTGGCTAGCGGGCAGCCCCAGCATTTT
TRBV7-6	NA	TRBJ2-7	NA	CASSSLSGGGSEQYF	TGTGCCAGCAGCTCCCTGTCAGGAGGGGGCAGCGAGCAGTACTTC
TRBV27	NA	TRBJ2-1	NA	CASSLPGRGGYNEQFF	TGTGCCAGCAGTTTACCGGGCAGGGGCGGGTACAATGAGCAGTTCTTC